Presented here are 10 T cell receptor beta chains from one specimen sequenced in a study of cytotoxic CD8 clonotypes in ibrutinib-treated CLL. Clones were sequenced by immunoSEQ multiplex PCR, and TCRdb holds only the in-frame ones, with some missing. The table lists some 150,000 clones, 76% of them singletons. This sample comprised PBMCs, obtained after 24 months of ibrutinib treatment. These receptors were collected from a human donor with chronic lymphocytic leukemia.

The rearrangement links TRBV10-1 to TRBJ2-3; perhaps TRBD2 as D (5 bases). Trimming took off 5 bases at V and 8 bases at J, with 11 bases between the two ends. CDR1 is WNHNN, CDR2 SYGVQD, per germline (reference sequence). The CDR3 runs 12 residues. The CDR3 loop is CASSYDRGTQYF. The CDR3 DNA follows: TGCGCCAGCAGTTACGACCGGGGTACGCAGTATTTT.

The V and J genes are TRBV7-4 and TRBJ2-4; 9 bases match TRBD1. CDR1 is SGHVT, CDR2 SQSDAQ, per germline. CDR3 size: 18 residues. V gave up 5 bases and J gave up 1 base; unmatched junction bases: 12. The CDR3 bases are TGTGCCAGCAGCCTCTCCAGGACAGGGGATTGGGCCAAAAACATTCAGTACTTC. Translated, it gives CASSLSRTGDWAKNIQYF.

This clone was counted only a few times. This sequence joins TRBV7-9 and TRBJ2-7; 7 nucleotides align to TRBD1. V was clipped by 5 bases and J by 9 bases; unmatched bases: 7. The CDR3 sequence is 12 residues long. Germline assignment: CDR1 SEHNR and CDR2 FQNEAQ (reference sequence). The CDR3 reads CASSHPGGGQYF. For the CDR3, the DNA is TGTGCCAGCAGCCACCCAGGGGGTGGGCAGTACTTC.

A few counts support this clone. The chain carries TRBV19 and TRBJ1-1; D not certain. V was shortened by 7 bases and J by 3 bases, with 12 bases between the two germline ends. The germline V gene has CDR1 LNHDA and CDR2 SQIVND (reference sequence). The CDR3 extends over 13 amino acids. The CDR3 loop is CASKRGLDTEAFF. As DNA, the CDR3 is TGTGCCAGTAAGCGGGGTTTGGACACTGAAGCTTTCTTT.

V is TRBV7-3 and J is TRBJ2-7; 9 nucleotides align to TRBD2. Trimming at V came to 5 bases and at J to 2 bases, leaving 10 bases not matched to a gene. CDR1 SGHTA and CDR2 FQGTGA come from the germline V gene. This CDR3 spans 16 amino acids. The CDR3 bases are TGTGCCAGCAGCCCAGGTGGGCTAGCGGGGACCTACGAGCAGTACTTC. It codes for CASSPGGLAGTYEQYF.

The V gene is TRBV11-1, the J gene TRBJ2-7; D possibly uses TRBD1 or TRBD2 (6 bases each). This CDR3 is 13 amino acids long. The V gene's germline CDR1 is SGHAT and CDR2 FQDESV (reference sequence). Between the trimmed V and J ends, which lost 2 bases and 2 bases, there was a span of 7 bases. CDR3 DNA sequence: TGTGCCAGCAGCTTAAGGGGGGCCTACGAGCAGTACTTC. Protein product: CASSLRGAYEQYF. The complete variable domain, with remaining parts taken from reference TRBV11-1 and TRBJ2-7, reads EAEVAQSPRYKITEKSQAVAFWCDPISGHATLYWYRQILGQGPELLVQFQDESVVDDSQLPKDRFSAERLKGVDSTLKIQPAELGDSAMYLCASSLRGAYEQYFGPGTRLTVT.

The rearrangement joins TRBV7-9 to TRBJ1-2; no reliable D call. Trimming left V 5 bases short and J 7 bases short, with 17 bases between. CDR1 is SEHNR, CDR2 FQNEAQ, per germline (reference sequence). The CDR3 is 14 residues long. CDR3 residues: CASSPSGPGGGYTF. CDR3 nucleotides: TGTGCCAGCAGCCCTAGCGGGCCAGGTGGTGGCTACACCTTC.

As regards this clone: The junction does not match germline at one end; this may be a read error. The chain is built from TRBV7-9 and TRBJ1-5; D is uncertain. The CDR3 is 14 residues long. Germline CDR1 and CDR2: SEHNR and FQNEAQ (reference sequence). CDR3 residues: CATSPGPSNQPQHF. The CDR3 DNA sequence: TGTGCCACCAGCCCAGGCCCTAGCAATCAGCCCCAGCATTTT.

The chain links TRBV4-2 to TRBJ1-5; D may be TRBD1 (6 bases). Germline V CDR1 and CDR2: LGHNA, YNFKEQ. Trimming took off 4 bases at V and 0 bases at J, with 13 bases between the two ends. There are 16 residues in the CDR3. The CDR3: CASSPLQGYSNQPQHF. DNA for the CDR3: TGTGCCAGCAGCCCGCTTCAGGGGTATAGCAATCAGCCCCAGCATTTT.

In this sample, this clone turned up a few times. This rearrangement joins TRBV7-6 to TRBJ2-5; D might be TRBD2 (6 bases). Germline CDR1 is SGHVS and CDR2 is FNYEAQ. The CDR3 is 16 amino acids. The V end lost 5 bases, the J end lost 5 bases, and 21 bases lay between the germline ends. The CDR3 is CASSLGAVNGGETQYF. The CDR3 DNA reads TGTGCCAGCAGCCTAGGGGCCGTGAACGGAGGGGAGACCCAGTACTTC.